This TCR beta chain stems from a study of T cells in localized non-small cell lung cancer. Trimming stripped 1 base from V and 7 bases from J, with 10 bases between. The CDR3 spans 13 residues. From germline, CDR1 is SGHRS and CDR2 YFSETQ. Only a few counts were recorded for this clone. The antigen is undetermined. Profiling relied on immunoSEQ multiplex PCR, and the TCRdb table lists in-frame clones only, not all of them. The sample has roughly 86,000 clones; about four fifths are singletons. Study-level findings and limits: In adjacent lung appeared a median 57 of the top 100 tumor clones. Among the tissues sampled, uninvolved adjacent lung had the highest T cell clonality, above tumor. As only one tumor region underwent sequencing, heterogeneity remains possible. Density of T cells in blood, when higher, went with longer overall survival.

The genes are TRBV5-1 and TRBJ2-3; D is uncertain. The sequencing used peripheral blood, collected before any cancer treatment. The origin of this receptor is a man aged 40 to 70 with stage I lung adenocarcinoma. CDR3 DNA sequence: TGCGCCAGCAGCTTGTTCAGAGATCATACGCAGTATTTT. Protein product: CASSLFRDHTQYF.